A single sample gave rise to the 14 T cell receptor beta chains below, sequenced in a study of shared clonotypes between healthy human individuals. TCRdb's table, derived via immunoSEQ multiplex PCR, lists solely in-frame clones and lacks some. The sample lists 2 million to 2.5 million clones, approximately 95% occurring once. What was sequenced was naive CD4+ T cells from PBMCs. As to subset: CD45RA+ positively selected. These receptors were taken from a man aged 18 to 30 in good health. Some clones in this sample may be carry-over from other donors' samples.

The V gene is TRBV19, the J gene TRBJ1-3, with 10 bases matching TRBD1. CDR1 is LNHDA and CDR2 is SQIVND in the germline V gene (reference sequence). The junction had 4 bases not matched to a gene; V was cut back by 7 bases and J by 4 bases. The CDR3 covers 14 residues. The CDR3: CASTTTGGGNTIYF. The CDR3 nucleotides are TGTGCCAGTACCACGACAGGGGGCGGAAACACCATATATTTT.

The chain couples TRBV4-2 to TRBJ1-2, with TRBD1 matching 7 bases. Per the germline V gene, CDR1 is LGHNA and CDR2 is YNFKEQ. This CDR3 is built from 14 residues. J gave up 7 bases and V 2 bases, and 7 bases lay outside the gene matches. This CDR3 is CASSQLRTGLGYTF. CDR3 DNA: TGTGCCAGCAGCCAACTACGGACAGGTCTTGGCTACACCTTC.

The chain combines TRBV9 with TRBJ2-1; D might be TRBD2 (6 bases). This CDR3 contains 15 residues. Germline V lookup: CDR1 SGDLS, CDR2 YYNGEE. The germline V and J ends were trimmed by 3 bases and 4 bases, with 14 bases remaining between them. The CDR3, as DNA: TGTGCCAGCAGCGCACGCGGGACTCCGTACAATGAGCAGTTCTTC. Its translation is CASSARGTPYNEQFF.

The CDR3 reads CATHFAGTDTQYF. CDR3 nucleotide sequence: TGTGCCACTCACTTTGCGGGGACAGATACGCAGTATTTT. The chain carries TRBV28 and TRBJ2-3; a weak D match, TRBD2 (6 bases). The germline V and J ends were trimmed by 10 bases and 3 bases, with 14 bases remaining between them. The CDR3 covers 13 residues. Germline lookup yields CDR1 MDHEN and CDR2 SYDVKM.

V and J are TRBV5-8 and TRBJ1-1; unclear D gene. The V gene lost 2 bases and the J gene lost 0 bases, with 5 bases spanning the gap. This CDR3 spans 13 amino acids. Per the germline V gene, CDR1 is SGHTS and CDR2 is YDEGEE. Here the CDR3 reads CASSLHLNTEAFF. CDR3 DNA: TGTGCCAGCAGCTTACACCTGAACACTGAAGCTTTCTTT. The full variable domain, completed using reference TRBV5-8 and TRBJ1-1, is EAGVTQSPTHLIKTRGQQATLRCSPISGHTSVYWYQQALGLGLQFLLWYDEGEERNRGNFPPRFSGRQFPNYSSELNVNALELEDSALYLCASSLHLNTEAFFGQGTRLTVV.

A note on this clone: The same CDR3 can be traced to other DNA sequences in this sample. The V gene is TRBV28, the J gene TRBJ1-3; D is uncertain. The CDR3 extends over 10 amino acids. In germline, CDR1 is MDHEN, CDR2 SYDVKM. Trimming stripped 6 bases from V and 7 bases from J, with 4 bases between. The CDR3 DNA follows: TGTGCCAGCAGGGGTAACACCATATATTTT. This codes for CASRGNTIYF. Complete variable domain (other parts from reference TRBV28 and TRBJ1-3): DVKVTQSSRYLVKRTGEKVFLECVQDMDHENMFWYRQDPGLGLRLIYFSYDVKMKEKGDIPEGYSVSREKKERFSLILESASTNQTSMYLCASRGNTIYFGEGSWLTVV.

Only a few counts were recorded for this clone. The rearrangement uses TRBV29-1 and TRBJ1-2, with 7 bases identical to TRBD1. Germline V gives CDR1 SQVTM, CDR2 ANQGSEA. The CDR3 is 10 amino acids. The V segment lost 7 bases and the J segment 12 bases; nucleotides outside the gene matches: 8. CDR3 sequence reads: CSAEDRVNTF. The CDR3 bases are TGCAGCGCGGAAGACAGGGTAAACACCTTC.

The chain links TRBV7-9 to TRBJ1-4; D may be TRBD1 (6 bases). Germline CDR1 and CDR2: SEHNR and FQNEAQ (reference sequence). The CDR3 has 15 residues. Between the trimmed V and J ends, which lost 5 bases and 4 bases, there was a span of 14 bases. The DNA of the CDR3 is TGTGCCAGCAGCCCCCCGGGGGGACATAATGAAAAACTGTTTTTT. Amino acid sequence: CASSPPGGHNEKLFF. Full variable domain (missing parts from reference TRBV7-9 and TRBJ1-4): DTGVSQNPRHKITKRGQNVTFRCDPISEHNRLYWYRQTLGQGPEFLTYFQNEAQLEKSRLLSDRFSAERPKGSFSTLEIQRTEQGDSAMYLCASSPPGGHNEKLFFGSGTQLSVL.

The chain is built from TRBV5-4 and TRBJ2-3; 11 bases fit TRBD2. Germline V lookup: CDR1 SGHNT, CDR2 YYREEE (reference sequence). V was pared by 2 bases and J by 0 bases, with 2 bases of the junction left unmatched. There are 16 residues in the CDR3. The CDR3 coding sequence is TGTGCCAGCAGCTTCGGACTAGCGGGTAGCACAGATACGCAGTATTTT. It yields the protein CASSFGLAGSTDTQYF.

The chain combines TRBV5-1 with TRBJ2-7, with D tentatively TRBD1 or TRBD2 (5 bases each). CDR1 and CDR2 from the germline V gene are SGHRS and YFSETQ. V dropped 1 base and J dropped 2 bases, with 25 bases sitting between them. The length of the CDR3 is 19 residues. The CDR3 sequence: CASSLTGSPRWGRPYEQYF. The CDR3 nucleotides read TGCGCCAGCAGCTTGACGGGGTCCCCTCGTTGGGGGAGACCCTACGAGCAGTACTTC.

The chain's CDR3 is CASSRTGTSGRSYFEQYF. The CDR3 region has the DNA TGCGCCAGCAGCCGCACCGGGACTAGCGGGAGAAGCTACTTCGAGCAGTACTTC. This chain links TRBV5-1 with TRBJ2-5; TRBD2 agrees at 14 bases. The DNA end is more similar to TRBJ2-7, so the J call may be wrong. The CDR3 loop spans 18 amino acids. Germline-derived CDR1 and CDR2 are SGHRS and YFSETQ.

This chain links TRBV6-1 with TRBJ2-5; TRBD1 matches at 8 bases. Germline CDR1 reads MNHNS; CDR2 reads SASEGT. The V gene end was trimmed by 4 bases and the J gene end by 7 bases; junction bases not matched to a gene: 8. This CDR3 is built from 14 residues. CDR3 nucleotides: TGTGCCAGCAGTGGAGGGACAGGTTTGTGGACCCAGTACTTC. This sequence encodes CASSGGTGLWTQYF.

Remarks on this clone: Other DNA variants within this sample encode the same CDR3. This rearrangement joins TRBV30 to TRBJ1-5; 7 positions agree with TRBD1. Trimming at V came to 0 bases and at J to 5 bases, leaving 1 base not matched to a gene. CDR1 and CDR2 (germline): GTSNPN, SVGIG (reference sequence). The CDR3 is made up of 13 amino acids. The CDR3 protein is CAWSVQGDQPQHF. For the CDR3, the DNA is TGTGCCTGGAGTGTCCAGGGGGATCAGCCCCAGCATTTT. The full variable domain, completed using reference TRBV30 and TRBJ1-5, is SQTIHQWPATLVQPVGSPLSLECTVEGTSNPNLYWYRQAAGRGLQLLFYSVGIGQISSEVPQNLSASRPQDRQFILSSKKLLLSDSGFYLCAWSVQGDQPQHFGDGTRLSIL.

The CDR3 DNA sequence: TGCGCCAGCAGCTTTATGGGACCTAACACCGGGGAGCTGTTTTTT. The encoded protein is CASSFMGPNTGELFF. The genes are TRBV5-1 and TRBJ2-2; the D call may be TRBD1 or TRBD2 (5 bases each). The germline CDR1 and CDR2 sequences are SGHRS and YFSETQ. Trimming removed 2 bases from V and 2 bases from J, with 10 bases in between. The CDR3 has 15 amino acids. Supplemented by reference TRBV5-1 and TRBJ2-2, the full variable domain reads KAGVTQTPRYLIKTRGQQVTLSCSPISGHRSVSWYQQTPGQGLQFLFEYFSETQRNKGNFPGRFSGRQFSNSRSEMNVSTLELGDSALYLCASSFMGPNTGELFFGEGSRLTVL.